This entry is about one TCR beta chain. The antigen it binds to is not known. Per-base quality was not reported, and no clone a single base away is much larger than it. The cysteine opens and the phenylalanine closes a CDR3 of 15 amino acids. The DNA shown is the 45-base CDR3, in frame from base 1. Here V drops 3 bases and J drops 11 bases, and the junction holds 9 bases not matched to any gene. CDR1 and CDR2 are read off the germline V gene as SGHVS and FNYEAQ. Receptor amplification or capture employed the immunoSEQ multiplex PCR assay. In its TCRdb copy, this immuneACCESS table keeps in-frame sequences only and misses some clones. Where compared with another copy, unresolved V genes explain less than half of these, and the others have no known cause. For this sample there are about 9,500 clones; more than 65% appear just once. The ten largest clonotypes hold about 2.6% of the sample. This sample is part of a study of chemoradiotherapy in HPV16-positive cancers (dated by TCRdb to 2022 to 2024). With regard to the full study: Using functional T-cell assays on cells from a couple of HPV16-positive patients, the researchers defined candidate HPV-specific T-cell clones and common TCR motifs. The study set out to ask whether T-cell immunity against the HPV oncoproteins E6 and E7 changes over the course of chemoradiotherapy and whether that immunity affects survival. TCR repertoires from over 80 patients with HPV-related cancers were then used to track the candidate HPV-specific TCRs and motifs.

Points the paper makes about the study in general: In HPV16-positive patients, expansion of HPV-responsive T cells during chemoradiotherapy was found to be associated with improved recurrence-free survival. Expansion of candidate HPV-specific clones and E7-related TCR motifs was observed in the tumor microenvironment during treatment, whereas no such expansion was observed for non-HPV-specific T cells. The functional definition of HPV-specific T cells came from only a couple of HPV16-positive patients, and the survival association was reported for HPV16-positive patients.

Repertoires were sampled repeatedly over the course of chemoradiotherapy so that clonal expansion in the tumor microenvironment could be followed. The TCR comes from a human donor with HPV-associated anogenital cancer. Recombination joined TRBV7-6 with TRBJ2-1; the junction holds 11 bases that match TRBD2. The starting material was blood, obtained from a patient who underwent chemoradiotherapy. The CDR3 in this case is CASSFTGPSGGKQFF. The DNA sequence is given as TGTGCCAGCAGCTTCACAGGCCCTAGCGGGGGGAAGCAGTTCTTC.